The clone carrying this TCR beta chain was seen a handful of times. What it recognizes is unknown. 5'RACE with constant-segment primers yielded barcoded, UMI-tagged TCR alpha and TCR beta cDNA libraries. TCRdb re-analysed the 5' RACE reads in MiXCR, keeping a single row per CDR3 protein. The sample lists 400,000 to 500,000 distinct CDR3 sequences, around 20% occurring once. The data originate from a study of T-cell memory formation after mild COVID-19. Study-level results: A subset of responding clones appeared in pre-infection memory, suggesting cross-reactive memory joined. The authors left the SARS-CoV-2 specificity of second-wave clones peaking on day 37 unconfirmed. Balance between CD4 and CD8 was seen in clones contracting day 15 to 85, and a CD4+ lean was seen in later expanders.

CDR3 length: 12 residues. Germline V gene lookup returns CDR1 KGHDR and CDR2 SFDVKD. Deletions cut 5 bases from V and 7 bases from J, with 8 bases between. Sequencing was performed on PBMCs or a T cell subset sorted from them (not recorded which). The receptor was derived from an adult woman who had mild COVID-19 (a few samples of this study predate the infection). Cell type and time point are not known. V and J are TRBV24-1 and TRBJ2-1; D unresolved. The CDR3 region is CATSGLENEQFF. The CDR3 DNA is TGTGCCACCAGTGGTTTAGAGAATGAGCAGTTCTTC.